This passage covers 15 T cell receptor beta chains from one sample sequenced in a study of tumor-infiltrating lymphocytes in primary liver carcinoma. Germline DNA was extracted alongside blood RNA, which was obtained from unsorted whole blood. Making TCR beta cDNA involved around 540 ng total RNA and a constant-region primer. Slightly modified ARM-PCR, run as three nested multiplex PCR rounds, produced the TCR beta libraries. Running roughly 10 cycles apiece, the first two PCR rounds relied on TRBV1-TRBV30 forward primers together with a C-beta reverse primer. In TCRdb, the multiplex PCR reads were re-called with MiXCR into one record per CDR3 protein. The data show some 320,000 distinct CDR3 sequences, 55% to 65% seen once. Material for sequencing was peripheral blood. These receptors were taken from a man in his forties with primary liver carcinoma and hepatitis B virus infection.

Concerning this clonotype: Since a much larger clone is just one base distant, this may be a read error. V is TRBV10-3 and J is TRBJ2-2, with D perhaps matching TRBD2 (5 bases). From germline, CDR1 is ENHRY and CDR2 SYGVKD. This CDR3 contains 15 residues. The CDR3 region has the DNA TGTGCCATCAGTGAGATGGCTGGTGACACCGGGGAGCTGTTGTTT. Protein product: CAISEMAGDTGELLF.

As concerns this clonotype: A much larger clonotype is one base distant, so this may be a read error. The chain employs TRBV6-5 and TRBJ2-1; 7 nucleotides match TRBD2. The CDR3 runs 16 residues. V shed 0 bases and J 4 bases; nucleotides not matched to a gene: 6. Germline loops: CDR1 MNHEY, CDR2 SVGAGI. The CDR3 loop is CASSYSGLTSYNEQFF. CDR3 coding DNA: TGTGCCAGCAGTTACTCGGGACTAACGTCATACAATGAGCAGTTCTTC.

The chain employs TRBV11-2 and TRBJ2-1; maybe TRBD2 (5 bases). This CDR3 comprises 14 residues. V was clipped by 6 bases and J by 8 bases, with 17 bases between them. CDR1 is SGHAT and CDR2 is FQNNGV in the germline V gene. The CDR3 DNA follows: TGTGCCAGCAGTTTGTCGGGGTTCGACGATGAGCAGTTCTTC. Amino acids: CASSLSGFDDEQFF.

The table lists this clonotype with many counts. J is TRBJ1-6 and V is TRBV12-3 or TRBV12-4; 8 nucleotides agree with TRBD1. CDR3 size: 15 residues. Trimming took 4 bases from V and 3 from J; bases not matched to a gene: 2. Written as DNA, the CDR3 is TGTGCCAGCAGTTCGGACAGGGACTATAATTCACCCCTCCACTTT. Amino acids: CASSSDRDYNSPLHF.

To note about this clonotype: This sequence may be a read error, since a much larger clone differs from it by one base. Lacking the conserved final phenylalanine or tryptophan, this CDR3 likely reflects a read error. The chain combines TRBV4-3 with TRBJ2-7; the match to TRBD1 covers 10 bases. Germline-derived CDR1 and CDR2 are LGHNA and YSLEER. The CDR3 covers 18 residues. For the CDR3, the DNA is TGTGCCAGCAGCCAATCTTCAGGAGGACAGGGGGTATCCTACGAGCAGTACTAC. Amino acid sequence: CASSQSSGGQGVSYEQYY.

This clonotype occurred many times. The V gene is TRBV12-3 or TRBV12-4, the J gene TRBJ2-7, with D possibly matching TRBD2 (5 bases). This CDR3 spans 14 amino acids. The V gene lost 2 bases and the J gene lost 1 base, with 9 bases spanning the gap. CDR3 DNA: TGTGCCAGCAGTTTAAGCGGATCTTCCTACGAGCAGTACTTC. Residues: CASSLSGSSYEQYF.

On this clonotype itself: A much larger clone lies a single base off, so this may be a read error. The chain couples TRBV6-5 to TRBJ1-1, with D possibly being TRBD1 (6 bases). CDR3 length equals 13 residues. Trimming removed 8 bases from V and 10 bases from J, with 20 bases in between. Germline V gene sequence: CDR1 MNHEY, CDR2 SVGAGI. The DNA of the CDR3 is TGTGCCAGCTGCCCGGGGACATTGGTGGGAGCTTTCTTT. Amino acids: CASCPGTLVGAFF.

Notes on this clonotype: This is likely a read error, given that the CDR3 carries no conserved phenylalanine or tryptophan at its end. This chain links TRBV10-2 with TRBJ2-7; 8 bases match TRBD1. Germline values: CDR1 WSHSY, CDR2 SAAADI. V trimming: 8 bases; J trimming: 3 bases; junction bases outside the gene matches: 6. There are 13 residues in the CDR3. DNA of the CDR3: TGCGCCAGCGGAGGGACAGGTGACTACGAGCAGTACTAC. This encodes CASGGTGDYEQYY.

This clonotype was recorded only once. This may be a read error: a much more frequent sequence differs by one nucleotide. The CDR3 protein is CASSQSAGFYGYAF. DNA for the CDR3: TGTGCCAGCAGCCAATCGGCAGGGTTCTATGGCTACGCCTTC. The V and J genes are TRBV14 and TRBJ1-2, with a tentative D call TRBD1 (5 bases). The CDR3 runs 14 residues. CDR1 is SGHDN, CDR2 FVKESK, per germline.

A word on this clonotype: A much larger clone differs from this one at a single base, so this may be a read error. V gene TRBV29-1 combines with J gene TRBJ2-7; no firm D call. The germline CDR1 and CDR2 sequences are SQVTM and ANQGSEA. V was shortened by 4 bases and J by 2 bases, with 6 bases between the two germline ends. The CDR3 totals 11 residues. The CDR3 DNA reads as TGCAGCGTTGCCACGCCCTACGAGCAGTACTTC. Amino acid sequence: CSVATPYEQYF.

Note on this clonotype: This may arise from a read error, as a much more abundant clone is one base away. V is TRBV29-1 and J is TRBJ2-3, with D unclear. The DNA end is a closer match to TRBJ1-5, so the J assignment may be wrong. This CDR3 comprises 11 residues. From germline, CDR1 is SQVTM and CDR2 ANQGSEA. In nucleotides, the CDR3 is TGCAGTGCCCAATATGCATCTTCGCAGCATTTT. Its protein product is CSAQYASSQHF.

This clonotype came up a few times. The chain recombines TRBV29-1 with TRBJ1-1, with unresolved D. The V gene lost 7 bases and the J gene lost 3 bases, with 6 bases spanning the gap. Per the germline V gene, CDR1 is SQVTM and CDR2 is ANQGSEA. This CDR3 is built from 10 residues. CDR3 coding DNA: TGCAGCGCCTCGGACACTGAAGCTTTCTTT. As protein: CSASDTEAFF. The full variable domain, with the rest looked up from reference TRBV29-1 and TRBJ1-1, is SAVISQKPSRDICQRGTSLTIQCQVDSQVTMMFWYRQQPGQSLTLIATANQGSEATYESGFVIDKFPISRPNLTFSTLTVSNMSPEDSSIYLCSASDTEAFFGQGTRLTVV.

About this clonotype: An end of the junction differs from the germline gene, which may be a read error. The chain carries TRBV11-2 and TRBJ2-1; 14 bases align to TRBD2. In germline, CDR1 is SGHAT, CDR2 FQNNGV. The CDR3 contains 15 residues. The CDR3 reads CASSPTSGRASGEQF. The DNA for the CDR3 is TGTGCCAGTAGCCCGACTAGCGGGAGGGCCTCGGGTGAGCAGTTC.

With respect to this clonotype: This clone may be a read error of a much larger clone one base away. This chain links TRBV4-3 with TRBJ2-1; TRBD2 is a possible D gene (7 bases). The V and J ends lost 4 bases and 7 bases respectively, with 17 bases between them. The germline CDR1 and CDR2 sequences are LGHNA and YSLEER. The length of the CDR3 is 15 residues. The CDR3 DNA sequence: TGCGCCAGCAGCCGTAGCGGGTTAGGGGGAAATGAGCAGTTCTTC. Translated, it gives CASSRSGLGGNEQFF.

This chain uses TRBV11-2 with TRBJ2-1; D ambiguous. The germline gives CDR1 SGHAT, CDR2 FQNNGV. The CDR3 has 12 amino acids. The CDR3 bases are TGTGTCAGGAGCCCGAGTGGGGATGAGCAGTTCTTC. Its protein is CVRSPSGDEQFF. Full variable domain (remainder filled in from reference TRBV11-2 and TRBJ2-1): EAGVAQSPRYKIIEKRQSVAFWCNPISGHATLYWYQQILGQGPKLLIQFQNNGVVDDSQLPKDRFSAERLKGVDSTLKIQPAKLEDSAVYLCVRSPSGDEQFFGPGTRLTVL.